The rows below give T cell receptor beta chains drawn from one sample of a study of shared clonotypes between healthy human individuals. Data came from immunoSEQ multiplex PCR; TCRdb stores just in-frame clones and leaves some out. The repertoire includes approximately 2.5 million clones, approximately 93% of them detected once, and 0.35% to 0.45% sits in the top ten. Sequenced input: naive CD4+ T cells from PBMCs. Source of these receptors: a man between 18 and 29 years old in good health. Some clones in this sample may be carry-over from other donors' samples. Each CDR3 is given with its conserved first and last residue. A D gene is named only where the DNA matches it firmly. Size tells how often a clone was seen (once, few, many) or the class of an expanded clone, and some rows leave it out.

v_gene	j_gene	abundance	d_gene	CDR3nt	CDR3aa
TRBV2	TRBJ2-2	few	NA	TGTGCCAGCAGTGAGAACGTTGGCACCGGGGAGCTGTTTTTT	CASSENVGTGELFF
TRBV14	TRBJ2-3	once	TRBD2	TGTGCCAGCAGCCGCCGACTAGCGGGTGGCACAGATACGCAGTATTTT	CASSRRLAGGTDTQYF
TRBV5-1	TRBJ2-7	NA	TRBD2	TGCGCCAGCAGCTTGGTGGGTCGAGGGGAGGGCGAGCAGTACTTC	CASSLVGRGEGEQYF
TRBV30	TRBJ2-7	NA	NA	TGTGCCTGGAAACCAGGCCCTCCCTACGAGCAGTACTTC	CAWKPGPPYEQYF
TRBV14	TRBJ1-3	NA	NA	TGTGCCAGCAGCCAAGATCCTGACAGGAGAACAACCACCATATATTTT	CASSQDPDRRTTTIYF
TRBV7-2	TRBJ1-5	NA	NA	TGTGCCAGCAGCTTACTCGGGACGGATCGTAATCAGCCCCAGCATTTT	CASSLLGTDRNQPQHF
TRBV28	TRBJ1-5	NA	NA	TGTGCCAGCAGCCTGACACATACAATCATGGGGCCCCAGCATTTT	CASSLTHTIMGPQHF
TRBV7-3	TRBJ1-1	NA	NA	TGTGCCAGCAGCTTAATGGGAACAAGGAACACTGAAGCTTTCTTT	CASSLMGTRNTEAFF
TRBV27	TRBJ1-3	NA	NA	TGTGCCAGCAGCGTATCCGGGACACAAAACACCATATATTTT	CASSVSGTQNTIYF
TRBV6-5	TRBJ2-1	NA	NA	TGTGCCAGCAGTTACTCTGGGGGAGGCTACAATGAGCAGTTCTTC	CASSYSGGGYNEQFF
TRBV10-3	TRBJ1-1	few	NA	TGTGCCATCAGTGGGGCAGGGCGGACTGAAGCTTTCTTT	CAISGAGRTEAFF
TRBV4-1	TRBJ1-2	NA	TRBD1	TGCGCCAGCAGCCAAGGCCAGGGGGGCTATGGCTACACCTTC	CASSQGQGGYGYTF
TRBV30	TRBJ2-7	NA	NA	TGTGCCTGGAGTGCCAGGCTCCTCGGGGGCGAGCAGTACTTC	CAWSARLLGGEQYF
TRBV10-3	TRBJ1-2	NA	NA	TGTGCCCCCCAAAGGGGGTACTATGGCTACACCTTC	CAPQRGYYGYTF
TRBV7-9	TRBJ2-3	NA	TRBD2	TGTGCCAGCAGCTTACGGGCGGGAGATCCAGATACGCAGTATTTT	CASSLRAGDPDTQYF
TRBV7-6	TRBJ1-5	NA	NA	TGTGCCAGCAGCCCCGAATCTCGGGGAAACAATCAGCCCCAGCATTTT	CASSPESRGNNQPQHF
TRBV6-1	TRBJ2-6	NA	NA	TGTGCCAGCCGGACACCTGGGGCCAACGTCCTGACTTTC	CASRTPGANVLTF
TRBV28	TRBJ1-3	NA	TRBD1	TGTGCCAGCAGTTTATTCAGGGGGCTGTCCGGAAACACCATATATTTT	CASSLFRGLSGNTIYF
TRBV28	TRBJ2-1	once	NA	TGTGCCAGCAGTTGGAGCCATCGGGAGCAGTTCTTC	CASSWSHREQFF
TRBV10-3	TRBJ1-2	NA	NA	TGTGCCACCTCGTCAGGGTCTTATGGCTACACCTTC	CATSSGSYGYTF
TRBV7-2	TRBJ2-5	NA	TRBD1	TGTGCCAGCAGCCCACGACAGGGGGTACAAGAGACCCAGTACTTC	CASSPRQGVQETQYF
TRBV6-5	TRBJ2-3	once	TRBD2	TGTGCCAGCACCGACGACGGGACTAGAGGAGATACGCAGTATTTT	CASTDDGTRGDTQYF
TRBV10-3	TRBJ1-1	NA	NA	TGTGCCATCAGTGAGTCCAGGGCCAACACTGAAGCTTTCTTT	CAISESRANTEAFF
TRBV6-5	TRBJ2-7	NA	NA	TGTGCCAGCAGTTACCGCCCCGACCAGCAGTACTTC	CASSYRPDQQYF
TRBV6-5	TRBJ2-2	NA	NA	TGTGCCAGCAGTTTTAGGGAGAACACCGGGGAGCTGTTTTTT	CASSFRENTGELFF
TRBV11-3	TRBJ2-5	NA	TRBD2	TGTGCCAGCAGCTTAGGGATTAGCGGGAGCCAAGAGACCCAGTACTTC	CASSLGISGSQETQYF
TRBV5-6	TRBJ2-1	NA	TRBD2	TGTGCCAGCAGCTTCACACTAGCGGCGCAGTTCTTC	CASSFTLAAQFF
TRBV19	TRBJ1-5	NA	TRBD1	TGTGCCAGTAACCCGACAGGGCTGGGTCAGCCCCAGCATTTT	CASNPTGLGQPQHF
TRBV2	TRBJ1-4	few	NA	TGTGCCAGCAGCGAACAGGGTCAAGGTGAAAAACTGTTTTTT	CASSEQGQGEKLFF